The rows below give T cell receptor beta chains drawn from one sample of a study of identical twins. TCRdb ran MiXCR on the 5' RACE reads and lists one entry per CDR3 protein. This table has fewer than 650,000 distinct CDR3 sequences, 7% to 7.5% appearing once. This sample was also put to use in a study of yellow fever vaccine responses in identical twins.

The sequencing sample was made of PBMCs. The receptors originated from a young woman in good health. Both conserved end residues are part of each CDR3.

v_call	j_call	cdr3_aa
TRBV2	TRBJ2-7	CASSQRPYEQYF
TRBV12-3/TRBV12-4	TRBJ2-3	CASSVQGGITDTQYF
TRBV12-3/TRBV12-4	TRBJ1-2	CASSRTDANYGYTF
TRBV2	TRBJ2-3	CASCNSADTQYF
TRBV7-2	TRBJ2-1	CASSFGYQTNEQFF
TRBV2	TRBJ2-5	CASSEAVRAEIQETQYF
TRBV11-2	TRBJ1-2	CASSLEGRPTGGFNYGYTF
TRBV3-1	TRBJ2-7	CASSRLGPISYEQYF
TRBV29-1	TRBJ2-5	CSVDLRTYQETQYF
TRBV7-8	TRBJ2-3	CASSSYKTGQGDTQYF
TRBV4-1	TRBJ2-1	CASSPGGRGGLYNEQFF
TRBV10-3	TRBJ2-3	CAISDMAGGDTQYF
TRBV6-1	TRBJ1-3	CASRGQRFGNTIYF
TRBV10-3	TRBJ2-3	CAISAAGGFYADTQYF
TRBV11-2	TRBJ2-3	CASTQVRGPGTDTQYF
TRBV12-3/TRBV12-4	TRBJ2-1	CASSFSLGLAGAYNEQFF
TRBV10-2	TRBJ1-6	CASSESGGSSYNSPLHF
TRBV29-1	TRBJ2-7	CSVRGAGGPLEQYF
TRBV3-1	TRBJ2-7	CASSRGGEQYF
TRBV4-2	TRBJ2-2	CASSQETAGGLDTGELFF
TRBV9	TRBJ2-3	CASGIGTGSTDTQYF
TRBV10-3	TRBJ2-2	CAISEVGVGTGELFF
TRBV10-3	TRBJ1-3	CASQTVGNTIYF
TRBV5-1	TRBJ2-2	CASSPRGADTGELFF
TRBV6-1	TRBJ2-2	CASSPAAGGLTGELFF
TRBV7-2	TRBJ2-5	CASSAQGNAETQYF
TRBV6-5	TRBJ2-5	CASSYRLSGQETQYF
TRBV28	TRBJ2-2	CASSRTGGYPGELFF
TRBV2	TRBJ2-5	CASSRPVPPETQYF
TRBV24-1	TRBJ1-5	CATSDSQGGSRQPQHF
TRBV4-1	TRBJ2-3	CASSQVTVAGSTDTQYF
TRBV10-3	TRBJ1-2	CAISDSTENYGYTF
TRBV11-3	TRBJ2-7	CASSWGEGDPAYEQYF
TRBV27	TRBJ2-1	CASSTLAADNEQFF
TRBV6-1	TRBJ2-2	CASSRETSGTGELFF
TRBV19	TRBJ2-1	CASSIESHAGSYNEQFF
TRBV20-1	TRBJ1-2	CSARKDNGRDGYTF
TRBV24-1	TRBJ2-1	CATSTPYIAVGYNEQFF
TRBV7-6	TRBJ2-5	CASSPLRGGQETQYF
TRBV14	TRBJ2-1	CASSPGLGTGVLDEQFF
TRBV3-1	TRBJ2-5	CASTSGWGETQYF
TRBV5-1	TRBJ2-3	CASSLWDGSTDTQYF
TRBV10-3	TRBJ1-1	CAISEDSPKLSF
TRBV12-3/TRBV12-4	TRBJ2-1	CASTRGEVDEQFF
TRBV5-1	TRBJ2-1	CASSPSSGTSGYNEQFF
TRBV29-1	TRBJ2-2	CSVTGTTNTGELFF
TRBV20-1	TRBJ2-1	CSARRPGQWEKGANEQFF
TRBV7-9	TRBJ2-1	CASSPPASGRRVEQFF
TRBV7-9	TRBJ2-5	CASSLDGGAGETQYF
TRBV5-6	TRBJ2-1	CASSLAAGVGEQFF
TRBV29-1	TRBJ2-1	CSVEGFNEQFF
TRBV3-1	TRBJ1-6	CASSRRNNNSPLHF
TRBV6-2/TRBV6-3	TRBJ1-5	CASSYSRNQPQHF
TRBV5-1	TRBJ2-5	CASSLGRQREETQYF
TRBV3-1	TRBJ1-2	CASSQRVNYGYTF
TRBV5-1	TRBJ2-7	CASSLNTGQSIYEQYF
TRBV28	TRBJ2-3	CASSLESLTDTQYF
TRBV14	TRBJ2-7	CASSPGRGTYEQYF
TRBV12-3/TRBV12-4	TRBJ1-6	CASSPGAGMGNSPLHF